The 3 T cell receptor beta chains presented below share a single source sample, sequenced in a study of shared clonotypes between healthy human individuals. Profiling relied on immunoSEQ multiplex PCR, and the TCRdb table lists in-frame clones only, not all of them. This sample has about a million clones, with about 75% found just once. The sequenced sample consisted of memory CD4+ T cells sorted from blood. Subset indicated: CD45RA-negative fraction. All receptors derive from a man between 18 and 29 years old in good health.

The gene calls are TRBV5-4 and TRBJ2-7; 7 bases align to TRBD2. Germline V gene lookup returns CDR1 SGHNT and CDR2 YYREEE (reference sequence). The CDR3 is 13 residues long. V lost 5 bases to trimming and J lost 2 bases; unmatched junction nucleotides: 4. The CDR3, as DNA: TGTGCCAGCAGTAAAGCGGGGCCCTACGAGCAGTACTTC. It encodes CASSKAGPYEQYF.

The chain joins TRBV5-1 to TRBJ1-3; the D gene is possibly TRBD1 (6 bases). The CDR3 has 17 residues. V was clipped by 3 bases and J by 0 bases, with 16 bases between them. Germline V CDR1 and CDR2: SGHRS, YFSETQ. In DNA form, the CDR3 reads TGCGCCAGCAGCTGGGGGCAGCGCCAGCTCTCTGGAAACACCATATATTTT. Protein: CASSWGQRQLSGNTIYF.

The V call is TRBV4-1, the J call TRBJ2-7, with a possible D match to TRBD2 (6 bases). In germline, CDR1 is MGHRA, CDR2 YSYEKL. The CDR3 has 13 amino acids. Trimming shortened V by 4 bases and J by 4 bases, and 11 bases separated the two germline ends. The CDR3, as DNA: TGCGCCAGCAGCCGGGACTCCTGGTACGAGCAGTACTTC. Its translation is CASSRDSWYEQYF.